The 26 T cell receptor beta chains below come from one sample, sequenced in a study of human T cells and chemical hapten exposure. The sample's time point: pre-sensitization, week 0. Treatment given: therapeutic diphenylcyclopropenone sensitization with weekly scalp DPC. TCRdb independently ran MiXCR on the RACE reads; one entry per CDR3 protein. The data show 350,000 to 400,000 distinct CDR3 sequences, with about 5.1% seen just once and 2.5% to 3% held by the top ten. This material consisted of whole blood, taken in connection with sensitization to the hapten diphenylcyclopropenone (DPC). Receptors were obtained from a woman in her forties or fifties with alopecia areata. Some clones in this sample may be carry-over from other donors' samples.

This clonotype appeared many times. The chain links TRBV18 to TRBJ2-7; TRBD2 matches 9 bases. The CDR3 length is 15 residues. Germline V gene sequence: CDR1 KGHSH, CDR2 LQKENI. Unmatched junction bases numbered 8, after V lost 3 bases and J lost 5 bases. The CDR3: CASSPSTSGTHEQYF. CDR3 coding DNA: TGTGCCAGCTCACCTTCGACTAGCGGTACCCACGAGCAGTACTTC.

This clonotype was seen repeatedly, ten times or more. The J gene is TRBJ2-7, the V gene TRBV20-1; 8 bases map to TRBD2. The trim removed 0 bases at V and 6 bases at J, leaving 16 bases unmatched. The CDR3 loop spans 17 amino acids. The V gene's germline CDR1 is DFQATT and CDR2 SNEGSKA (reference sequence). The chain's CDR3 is CSARDMRALAGSREQYF. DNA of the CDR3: TGCAGTGCTAGAGATATGAGGGCATTAGCGGGATCCCGCGAGCAGTACTTC.

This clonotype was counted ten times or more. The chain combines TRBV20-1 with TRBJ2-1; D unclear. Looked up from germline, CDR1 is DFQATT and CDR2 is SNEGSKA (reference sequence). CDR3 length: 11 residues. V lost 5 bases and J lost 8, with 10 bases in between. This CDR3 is CSALTWDEQFF. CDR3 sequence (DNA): TGCAGTGCTCTGACCTGGGATGAGCAGTTCTTC.

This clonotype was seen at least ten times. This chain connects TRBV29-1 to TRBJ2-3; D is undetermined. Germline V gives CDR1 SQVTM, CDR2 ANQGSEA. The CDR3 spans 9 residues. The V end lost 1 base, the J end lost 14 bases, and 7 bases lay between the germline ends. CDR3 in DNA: TGCAGCGTTGAAGCCCCCGGGTATTTT. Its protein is CSVEAPGYF.

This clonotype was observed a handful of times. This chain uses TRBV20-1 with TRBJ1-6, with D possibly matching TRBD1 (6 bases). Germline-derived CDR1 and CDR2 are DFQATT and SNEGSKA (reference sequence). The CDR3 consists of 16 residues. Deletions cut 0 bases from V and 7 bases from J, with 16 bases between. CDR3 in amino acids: CSARDSGASGNSPLHF. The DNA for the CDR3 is TGCAGTGCTAGAGATTCAGGGGCCTCGGGGAATTCACCCCTCCACTTT.

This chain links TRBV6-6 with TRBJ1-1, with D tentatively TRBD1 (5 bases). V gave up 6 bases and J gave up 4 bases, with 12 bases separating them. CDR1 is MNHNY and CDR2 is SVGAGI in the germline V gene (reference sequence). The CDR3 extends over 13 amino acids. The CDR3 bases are TGTGCCAGCAGGTCAGGGTCCACCACTGAAGCTTTCTTT. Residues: CASRSGSTTEAFF.

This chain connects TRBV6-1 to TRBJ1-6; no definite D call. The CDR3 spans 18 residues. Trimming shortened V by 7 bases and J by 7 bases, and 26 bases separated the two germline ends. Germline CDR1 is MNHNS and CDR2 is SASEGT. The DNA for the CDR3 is TGTGCCAGCATCTTACACAGCGGCAGTTCGAACAAGAATTCACCCCTCCACTTT. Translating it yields CASILHSGSSNKNSPLHF.

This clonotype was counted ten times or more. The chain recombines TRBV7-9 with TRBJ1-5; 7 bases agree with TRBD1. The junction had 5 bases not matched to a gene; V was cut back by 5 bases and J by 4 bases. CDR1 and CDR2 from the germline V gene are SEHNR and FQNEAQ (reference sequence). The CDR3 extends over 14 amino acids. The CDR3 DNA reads TGTGCCAGCAGCAAGGGACAGCCAAATCAGCCCCAGCATTTT. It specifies CASSKGQPNQPQHF.

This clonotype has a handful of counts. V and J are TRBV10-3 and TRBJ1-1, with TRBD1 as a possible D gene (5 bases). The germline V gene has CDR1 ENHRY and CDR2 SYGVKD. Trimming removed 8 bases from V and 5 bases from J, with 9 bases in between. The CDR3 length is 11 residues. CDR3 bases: TGTGCCATCGGGGGGGGGACTGAAGCTTTCTTT. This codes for CAIGGGTEAFF.

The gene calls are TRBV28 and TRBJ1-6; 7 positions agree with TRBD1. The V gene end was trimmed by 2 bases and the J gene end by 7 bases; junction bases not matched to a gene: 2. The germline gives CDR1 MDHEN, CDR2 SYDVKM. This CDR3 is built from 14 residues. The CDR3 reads CASSLPDRNSPLHF. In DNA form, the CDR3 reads TGTGCCAGCAGTTTACCGGACAGGAATTCACCCCTCCACTTT. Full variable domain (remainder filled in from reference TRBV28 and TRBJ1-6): DVKVTQSSRYLVKRTGEKVFLECVQDMDHENMFWYRQDPGLGLRLIYFSYDVKMKEKGDIPEGYSVSREKKERFSLILESASTNQTSMYLCASSLPDRNSPLHFGNGTRLTVT.

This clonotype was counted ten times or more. DNA of the CDR3: TGCAGCGTTGAACTGTCTAGCGGGAGTCGGGCCGGGGAGCTGTTTTTT. It is translated as CSVELSSGSRAGELFF. The chain links TRBV29-1 to TRBJ2-2; TRBD2 agrees at 10 bases. The germline CDR1 and CDR2 sequences are SQVTM and ANQGSEA. The CDR3 runs to 16 residues. The V segment lost 2 bases and the J segment 6 bases; nucleotides outside the gene matches: 9.

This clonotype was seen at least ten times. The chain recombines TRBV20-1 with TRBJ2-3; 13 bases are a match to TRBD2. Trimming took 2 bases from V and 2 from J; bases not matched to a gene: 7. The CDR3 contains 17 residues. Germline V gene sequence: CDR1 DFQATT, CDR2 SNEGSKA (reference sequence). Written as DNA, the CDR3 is TGCAGTGCTAGACCTGGGGGACTAGCGGGGTTCACAGATACGCAGTATTTT. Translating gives CSARPGGLAGFTDTQYF.

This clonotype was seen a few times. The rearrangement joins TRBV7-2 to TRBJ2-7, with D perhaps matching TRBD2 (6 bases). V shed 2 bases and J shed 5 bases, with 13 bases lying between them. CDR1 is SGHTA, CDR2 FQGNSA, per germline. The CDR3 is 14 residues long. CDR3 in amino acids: CASSLRSGSHEQYF. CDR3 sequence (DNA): TGTGCCAGCAGCTTAAGGAGCGGGTCCCACGAGCAGTACTTC.

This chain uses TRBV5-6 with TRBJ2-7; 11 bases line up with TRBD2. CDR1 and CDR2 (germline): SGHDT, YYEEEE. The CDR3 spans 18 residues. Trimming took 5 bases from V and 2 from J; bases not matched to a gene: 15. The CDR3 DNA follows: TGTGCCAGCAGTTCCGGACACTCGACGGGACTAGCGGCCTACGAGCAGTACTTC. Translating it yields CASSSGHSTGLAAYEQYF.

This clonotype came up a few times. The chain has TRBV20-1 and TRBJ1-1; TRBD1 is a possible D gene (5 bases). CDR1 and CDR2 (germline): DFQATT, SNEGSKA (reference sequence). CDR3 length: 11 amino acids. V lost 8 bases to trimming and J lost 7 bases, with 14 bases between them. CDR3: CSTFDSGEAFF. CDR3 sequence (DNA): TGCAGTACTTTCGACAGTGGTGAAGCTTTCTTT.

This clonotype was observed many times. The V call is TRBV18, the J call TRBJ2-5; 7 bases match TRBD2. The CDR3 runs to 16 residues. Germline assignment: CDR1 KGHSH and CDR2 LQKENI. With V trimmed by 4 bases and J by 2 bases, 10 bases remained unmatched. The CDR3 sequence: CASSLLSGNPQETQYF. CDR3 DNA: TGTGCCAGCTCACTCTTAAGCGGGAACCCTCAAGAGACCCAGTACTTC.

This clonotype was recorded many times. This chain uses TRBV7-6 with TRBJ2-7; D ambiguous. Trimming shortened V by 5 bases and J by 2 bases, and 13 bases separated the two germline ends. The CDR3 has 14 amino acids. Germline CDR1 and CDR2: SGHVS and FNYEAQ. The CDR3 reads CASSPSRETYEQYF. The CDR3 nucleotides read TGTGCCAGCAGCCCGTCGCGAGAAACCTACGAGCAGTACTTC.

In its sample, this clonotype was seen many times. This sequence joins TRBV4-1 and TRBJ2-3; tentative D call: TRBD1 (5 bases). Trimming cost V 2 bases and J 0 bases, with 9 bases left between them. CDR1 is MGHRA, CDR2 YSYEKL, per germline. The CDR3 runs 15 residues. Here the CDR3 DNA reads TGCGCCAGCAGCCAACTACAGGCTAGCACAGATACGCAGTATTTT. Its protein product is CASSQLQASTDTQYF.

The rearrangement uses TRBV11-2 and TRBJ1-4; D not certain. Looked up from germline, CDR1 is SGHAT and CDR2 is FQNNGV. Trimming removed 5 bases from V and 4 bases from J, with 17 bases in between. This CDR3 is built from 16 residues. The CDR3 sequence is CASSPYRSEINEKLFF. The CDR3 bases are TGTGCCAGCAGCCCTTATCGAAGTGAAATTAATGAAAAACTGTTTTTT.

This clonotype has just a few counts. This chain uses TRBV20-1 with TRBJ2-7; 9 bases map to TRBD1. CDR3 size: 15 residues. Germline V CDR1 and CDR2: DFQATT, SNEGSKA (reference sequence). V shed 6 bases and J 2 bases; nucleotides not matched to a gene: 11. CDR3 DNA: TGCAGTGCGGAAAGTCCGGACAGGGGAGCCTACGAGCAGTACTTC. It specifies CSAESPDRGAYEQYF.

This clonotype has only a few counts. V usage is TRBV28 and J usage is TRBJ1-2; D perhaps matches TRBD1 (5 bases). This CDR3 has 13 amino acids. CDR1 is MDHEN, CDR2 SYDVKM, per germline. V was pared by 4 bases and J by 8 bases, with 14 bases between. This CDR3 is CASSSDSIPGYTF. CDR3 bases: TGTGCCAGCAGTTCCGACAGTATCCCCGGCTACACCTTC.

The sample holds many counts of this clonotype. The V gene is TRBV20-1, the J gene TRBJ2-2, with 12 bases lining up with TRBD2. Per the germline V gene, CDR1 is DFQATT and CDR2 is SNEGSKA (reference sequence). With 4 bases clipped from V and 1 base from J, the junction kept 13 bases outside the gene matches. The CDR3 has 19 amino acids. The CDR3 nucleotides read TGCAGTGCTAAAGGCCCTAGCGGGAGGGGAATGTGGAACACCGGGGAGCTGTTTTTT. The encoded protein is CSAKGPSGRGMWNTGELFF.

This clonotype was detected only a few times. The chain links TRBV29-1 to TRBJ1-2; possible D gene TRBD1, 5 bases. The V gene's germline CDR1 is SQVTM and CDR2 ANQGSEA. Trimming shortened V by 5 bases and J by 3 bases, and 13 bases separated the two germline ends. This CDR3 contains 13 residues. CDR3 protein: CSVTQGSDYGYTF. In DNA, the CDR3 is TGCAGCGTTACTCAGGGTTCTGACTATGGCTACACCTTC. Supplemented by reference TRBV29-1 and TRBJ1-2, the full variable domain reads SAVISQKPSRDICQRGTSLTIQCQVDSQVTMMFWYRQQPGQSLTLIATANQGSEATYESGFVIDKFPISRPNLTFSTLTVSNMSPEDSSIYLCSVTQGSDYGYTFGSGTRLTVV.

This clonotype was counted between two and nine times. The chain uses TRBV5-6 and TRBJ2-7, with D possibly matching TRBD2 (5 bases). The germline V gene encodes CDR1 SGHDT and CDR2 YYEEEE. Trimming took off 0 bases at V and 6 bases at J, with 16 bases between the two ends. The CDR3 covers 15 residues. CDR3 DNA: TGTGCCAGCAGCTTGGTTCCGCGGGCTGGAGGCGAGCAGTACTTC. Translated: CASSLVPRAGGEQYF.

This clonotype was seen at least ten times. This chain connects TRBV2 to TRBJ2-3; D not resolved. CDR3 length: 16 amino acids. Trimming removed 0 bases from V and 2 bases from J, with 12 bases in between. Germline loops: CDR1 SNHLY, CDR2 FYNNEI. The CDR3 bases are TGTGCCAGCAGTGAAGCAATCAGATTTTACACAGATACGCAGTATTTT. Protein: CASSEAIRFYTDTQYF. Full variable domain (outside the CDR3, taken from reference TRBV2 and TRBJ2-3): EPEVTQTPSHQVTQMGQEVILRCVPISNHLYFYWYRQILGQKVEFLVSFYNNEISEKSEIFDDQFSVERPDGSNFTLKIRSTKLEDSAMYFCASSEAIRFYTDTQYFGPGTRLTVL.

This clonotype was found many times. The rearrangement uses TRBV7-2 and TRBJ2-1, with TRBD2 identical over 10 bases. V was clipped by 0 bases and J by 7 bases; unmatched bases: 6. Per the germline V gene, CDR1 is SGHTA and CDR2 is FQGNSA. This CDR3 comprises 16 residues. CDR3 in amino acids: CASSLASGGIVNEQFF. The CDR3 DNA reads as TGTGCCAGCAGCTTAGCTAGCGGGGGGATTGTGAATGAGCAGTTCTTC.